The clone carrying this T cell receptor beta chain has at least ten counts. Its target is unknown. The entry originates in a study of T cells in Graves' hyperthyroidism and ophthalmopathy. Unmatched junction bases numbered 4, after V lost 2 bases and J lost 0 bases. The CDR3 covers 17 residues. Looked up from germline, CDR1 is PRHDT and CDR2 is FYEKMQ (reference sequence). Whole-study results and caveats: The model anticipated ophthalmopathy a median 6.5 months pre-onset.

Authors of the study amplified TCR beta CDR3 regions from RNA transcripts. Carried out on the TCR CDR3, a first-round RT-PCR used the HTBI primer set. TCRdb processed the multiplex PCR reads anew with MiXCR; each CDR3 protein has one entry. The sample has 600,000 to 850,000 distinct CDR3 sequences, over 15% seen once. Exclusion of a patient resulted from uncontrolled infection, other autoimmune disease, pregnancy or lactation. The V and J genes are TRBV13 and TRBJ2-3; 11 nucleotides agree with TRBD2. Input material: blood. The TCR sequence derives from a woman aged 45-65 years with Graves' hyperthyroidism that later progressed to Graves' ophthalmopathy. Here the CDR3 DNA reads TGTGCCAGCAGCTTACTAGCGGGGGGCCTCAGCACAGATACGCAGTATTTT. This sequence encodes CASSLLAGGLSTDTQYF.